These T cell receptor beta chains were read from a single sample in a study of OX40 agonist ivuxolimab in advanced cancers. Sequenced by immunoSEQ multiplex PCR; TCRdb stores in-frame clones only, minus some. The repertoire holds more than 70,000 clones, with approximately 91% as singletons. Sequencing used CD4+ or CD8+ T cells sorted from blood, obtained in a trial of the OX40 agonist ivuxolimab. These receptors were taken from an adult with an advanced solid tumor such as melanoma, head and neck, liver or kidney cancer. The CDR3 runs from the conserved cysteine through the conserved F or W. Each record gives: D gene, clone size, V gene, J gene, CDR3 DNA, CDR3 protein. D genes are given only for firm matches. Clone size is not always given. Where it is, it says once, few, many or a class for expanded clones.

d_call: NA
clone_size: NA
v_call: TRBV7-3
j_call: TRBJ2-1
cdr3_nt: TGTGCCAGCAGCCCGGACAGCCCCAAGGAGCAGTTCTTC
cdr3_aa: CASSPDSPKEQFF

d_call: TRBD1
clone_size: NA
v_call: TRBV5-1
j_call: TRBJ1-4
cdr3_nt: TGCGCCAGCAGCTGGACAGGGAGTAATGAAAAACTGTTTTTT
cdr3_aa: CASSWTGSNEKLFF

d_call: NA
clone_size: NA
v_call: TRBV28
j_call: TRBJ2-1
cdr3_nt: TGTGCCAGCAGCCCTTCCCGCGCGAGCTCCTACAATGAGCAGTTCTTC
cdr3_aa: CASSPSRASSYNEQFF

d_call: TRBD2
clone_size: few
v_call: TRBV7-6
j_call: TRBJ2-1
cdr3_nt: TGTGCCAGCAGCAAGACTAGCCAGAGCTCCTACAATGAGCAGTTCTTC
cdr3_aa: CASSKTSQSSYNEQFF

d_call: TRBD2
clone_size: NA
v_call: TRBV4-3
j_call: TRBJ2-1
cdr3_nt: TGCGCCAGCAGCCAGAGCCTAGCGGGAGGGCAGAATGAGCAGTTCTTC
cdr3_aa: CASSQSLAGGQNEQFF

d_call: TRBD2
clone_size: NA
v_call: TRBV10-2
j_call: TRBJ2-3
cdr3_nt: TGCGCCAGCACCCCCTCTTGGGGCGGGAGAATGGGCACAGATACGCAGTATTTT
cdr3_aa: CASTPSWGGRMGTDTQYF

d_call: NA
clone_size: NA
v_call: TRBV19
j_call: TRBJ2-7
cdr3_nt: TGTGCCAGTAGTTTAGGCCAGACCTACGAGCAGTACTTC
cdr3_aa: CASSLGQTYEQYF

d_call: TRBD2
clone_size: NA
v_call: TRBV19
j_call: TRBJ2-1
cdr3_nt: TGTGCCAGTAGTCCCAGACTAGCGGGAGGGCCGTGGAATGAGCAGTTCTTC
cdr3_aa: CASSPRLAGGPWNEQFF

d_call: TRBD2
clone_size: once
v_call: TRBV9
j_call: TRBJ2-5
cdr3_nt: TGTGCCAGCAGCAACTGGGGGAGGGGTCTTCAAGAGACCCAGTACTTC
cdr3_aa: CASSNWGRGLQETQYF

d_call: NA
clone_size: NA
v_call: TRBV27
j_call: TRBJ1-6
cdr3_nt: TGTGCCAGCAGTATCCCCCGGGATGGGTCACCCCTCCACTTT
cdr3_aa: CASSIPRDGSPLHF

d_call: TRBD1
clone_size: NA
v_call: TRBV11-1
j_call: TRBJ2-7
cdr3_nt: TGTGCCAGCAGCCTTGGACAGGGGGCAACGTACGAGCAGTACTTC
cdr3_aa: CASSLGQGATYEQYF

d_call: NA
clone_size: few
v_call: TRBV29-1
j_call: TRBJ2-3
cdr3_nt: TGCAGCGCGACAGATCCTAGCACAGATACGCAGTATTTT
cdr3_aa: CSATDPSTDTQYF

d_call: TRBD2
clone_size: NA
v_call: TRBV29-1
j_call: TRBJ2-3
cdr3_nt: TGCAGCGTTCAGCTAGCGGGAGGCACAGATACGCAGTATTTT
cdr3_aa: CSVQLAGGTDTQYF

d_call: TRBD1
clone_size: NA
v_call: TRBV7-9
j_call: TRBJ1-3
cdr3_nt: TGTGCCAGCAGTGCCGGGACAGGAATCGGAAACACCATATATTTT
cdr3_aa: CASSAGTGIGNTIYF

d_call: TRBD1
clone_size: once
v_call: TRBV7-2
j_call: TRBJ2-5
cdr3_nt: TGTGCCAGCAGCTTTCAGACAGGGCAAGAGACCCAGTACTTC
cdr3_aa: CASSFQTGQETQYF

d_call: NA
clone_size: NA
v_call: TRBV21-1
j_call: TRBJ2-5
cdr3_nt: TGTGCCAGCAGCAAAGAGAAACGGGAGACCCAGTACTTC
cdr3_aa: CASSKEKRETQYF

d_call: NA
clone_size: NA
v_call: TRBV20-1
j_call: TRBJ2-7
cdr3_nt: TGCAGTGCTAGAAAGGGCTACGAGCAGTACTTC
cdr3_aa: CSARKGYEQYF

d_call: NA
clone_size: few
v_call: TRBV11-2
j_call: TRBJ2-7
cdr3_nt: TGTGCCAGCAGCTTAGATCTCTTTAGGGAATCCGAGCAGTACTTC
cdr3_aa: CASSLDLFRESEQYF

d_call: TRBD1
clone_size: NA
v_call: TRBV7-2
j_call: TRBJ2-1
cdr3_nt: TGTGCCAGCAGATCTAGACAGGGGGAATCGAATGAGCAGTTCTTC
cdr3_aa: CASRSRQGESNEQFF

d_call: NA
clone_size: NA
v_call: TRBV19
j_call: TRBJ2-2
cdr3_nt: TGTGCCAGTAGTATATCCAGGGTGGTCACCGGGGAGCTGTTTTTT
cdr3_aa: CASSISRVVTGELFF

d_call: NA
clone_size: NA
v_call: TRBV5-6
j_call: TRBJ1-2
cdr3_nt: TGTGCCAGCAGCGACCCGGGGACTAACTATGGCTACACCTTC
cdr3_aa: CASSDPGTNYGYTF

d_call: TRBD1
clone_size: NA
v_call: TRBV7-7
j_call: TRBJ2-1
cdr3_nt: TGTGCCAGCAGTTCCCAGGGGGCTCGTGAGCAGTTCTTC
cdr3_aa: CASSSQGAREQFF

d_call: TRBD1
clone_size: NA
v_call: TRBV18
j_call: TRBJ2-5
cdr3_nt: TGTGCCAGCTCACCGCTCAGGGTTTTCTCAGGGGGCCAAGAGACCCAGTACTTC
cdr3_aa: CASSPLRVFSGGQETQYF

d_call: NA
clone_size: NA
v_call: TRBV14
j_call: TRBJ1-4
cdr3_nt: TGTGCCAGCAGCCAAGGGAGGCCAGACCAAAGGCTGTTTTTT
cdr3_aa: CASSQGRPDQRLFF

d_call: TRBD1
clone_size: once
v_call: TRBV2
j_call: TRBJ2-3
cdr3_nt: TGTGCCAGCAGTGAAAACAGGGGGACCACAGATACGCAGTATTTT
cdr3_aa: CASSENRGTTDTQYF

d_call: TRBD2
clone_size: NA
v_call: TRBV7-8
j_call: TRBJ2-1
cdr3_nt: TGTGCCAGCAGCTTAGTTAGCGGGACCCTCTACAATGAGCAGTTCTTC
cdr3_aa: CASSLVSGTLYNEQFF

d_call: NA
clone_size: NA
v_call: TRBV4-3
j_call: TRBJ2-7
cdr3_nt: TGCGCCAGCAGCCAAGATATCGGGGGAACCGGGTCGAAAAAGTACTTC
cdr3_aa: CASSQDIGGTGSKKYF

d_call: NA
clone_size: NA
v_call: TRBV2
j_call: TRBJ2-1
cdr3_nt: TGTGCCAGCAGTTCGACTCGATTAAGGGAGTTCTTC
cdr3_aa: CASSSTRLREFF

d_call: NA
clone_size: NA
v_call: TRBV2
j_call: TRBJ2-3
cdr3_nt: TGTGCCAGCAGTGAGGGGGATACGCAGTATTTT
cdr3_aa: CASSEGDTQYF

d_call: NA
clone_size: NA
v_call: TRBV6-5
j_call: TRBJ2-7
cdr3_nt: TGTGCCAGCAGCAACACCAACGAGCAGTACTTC
cdr3_aa: CASSNTNEQYF

d_call: TRBD2
clone_size: NA
v_call: TRBV15
j_call: TRBJ2-7
cdr3_nt: TGTGCCACCAGCAGTAGAAGGACTAGCGGGAGGGGTCTCTACGAGCAGTACTTC
cdr3_aa: CATSSRRTSGRGLYEQYF

d_call: TRBD1
clone_size: NA
v_call: TRBV7-9
j_call: TRBJ2-2
cdr3_nt: TGTGCCAGCAGCCTAAGGCGACAGGGGCCCACCGGGGAGCTGTTTTTT
cdr3_aa: CASSLRRQGPTGELFF

d_call: NA
clone_size: NA
v_call: TRBV27
j_call: TRBJ2-1
cdr3_nt: TGTGCCAGCAGCTTAGCGCAGGGGTCTACGTTCTTC
cdr3_aa: CASSLAQGSTFF